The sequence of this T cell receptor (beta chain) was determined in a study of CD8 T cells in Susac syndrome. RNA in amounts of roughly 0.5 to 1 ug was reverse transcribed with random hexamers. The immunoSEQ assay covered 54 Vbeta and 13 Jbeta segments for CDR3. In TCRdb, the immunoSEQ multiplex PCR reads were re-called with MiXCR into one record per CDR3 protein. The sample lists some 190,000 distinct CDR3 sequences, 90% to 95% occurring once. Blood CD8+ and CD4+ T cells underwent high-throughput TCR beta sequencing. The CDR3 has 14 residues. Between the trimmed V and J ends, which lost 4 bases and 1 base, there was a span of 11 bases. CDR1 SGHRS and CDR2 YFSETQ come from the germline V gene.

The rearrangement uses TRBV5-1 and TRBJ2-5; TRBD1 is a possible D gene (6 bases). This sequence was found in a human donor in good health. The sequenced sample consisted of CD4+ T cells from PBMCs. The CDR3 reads CASSGGQFQETQYF. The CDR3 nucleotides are TGCGCCAGCAGCGGCGGACAGTTCCAAGAGACCCAGTACTTC.